This TCR beta chain appears in the sequencing data of a study of CD8+CD57+ T cells in acquired aplastic anemia. The CDR3 totals 13 residues. Trimming cost V 1 base and J 1 base, with 7 bases left between them. Germline-derived CDR1 and CDR2 are SQVTM and ANQGSEA. Patients sequenced had flow cytometry evidence of CD8+CD57+ cell expansion. Using genomic DNA as the template, TCR beta VDJ and CDR3 profiling was carried out. TCRdb re-derived calls from the reads in MiXCR, one entry per CDR3 protein. The sample shows approximately 300,000 distinct CDR3 sequences, roughly 53% of them seen only once. This sequence joins TRBV29-1 and TRBJ1-1; D not resolved. The sequenced material came from sorted CD4+, CD8+, or CD8+CD57+ T cells (not recorded which) from PBMCs. This TCR came from a human donor with aplastic anemia. CDR3 protein: CSVEGTRNTEAFF. The CDR3 DNA sequence: TGCAGCGTTGAAGGCACCCGGAACACTGAAGCTTTCTTT.